These 18 T cell receptor beta chains were sequenced from one sample in a study of blood T cell repertoires in COVID-19. Here immunoSEQ multiplex PCR was the method, and the copy in TCRdb shows in-frame clones only, minus some. The table records tens of thousands of clones, 89% of them present only once. The sample was peripheral blood. These receptors were taken from a man older than 75 with acute or convalescent COVID-19.

The chain couples TRBV5-1 to TRBJ2-2; TRBD2 agrees at 8 bases. CDR3 size: 17 residues. Germline V CDR1 and CDR2: SGHRS, YFSETQ. J lost 4 bases, V lost 4 bases, and 12 bases had no gene match. The CDR3 region has the DNA TGCGCCAGCAGCCCCTCCACTAGCGGAGGAGTCACCGGGGAGCTGTTTTTT. It translates to CASSPSTSGGVTGELFF. Supplemented by reference TRBV5-1 and TRBJ2-2, the full variable domain reads KAGVTQTPRYLIKTRGQQVTLSCSPISGHRSVSWYQQTPGQGLQFLFEYFSETQRNKGNFPGRFSGRQFSNSRSEMNVSTLELGDSALYLCASSPSTSGGVTGELFFGEGSRLTVL.

The rearrangement links TRBV6-1 to TRBJ1-3; D gene unclear. CDR3 size: 15 residues. Trimming removed 2 bases at V and 0 bases at J, with 8 bases between. CDR1 is MNHNS, CDR2 SASEGT, per germline. The CDR3, as DNA: TGTGCCAGCAGTGAAAGCCGATTCTCTGGAAACACCATATATTTT. As protein: CASSESRFSGNTIYF.

The chain links TRBV19 to TRBJ2-2; weak D call: TRBD1 (6 bases). The germline V gene encodes CDR1 LNHDA and CDR2 SQIVND (reference sequence). The CDR3 covers 14 residues. Trimming pared 6 bases from V and 5 bases from J, leaving 13 bases between. The CDR3 loop is CASSQNTGTGELFF. The CDR3 coding sequence is TGTGCCAGTAGCCAAAATACAGGGACCGGGGAGCTGTTTTTT.

The CDR3 spells CAPAGGWAQHF. CDR3 nucleotides: TGTGCCCCGGCGGGGGGCTGGGCCCAGCATTTT. The chain couples TRBV6-4 to TRBJ1-5; possible D gene TRBD1, 6 bases. The CDR3 loop spans 11 amino acids. CDR1 is MRHNA and CDR2 is SNTAGT in the germline V gene. Trimming took off 11 bases at V and 11 bases at J, with 16 bases between the two ends.

This sequence joins TRBV5-4 and TRBJ1-6; D call uncertain. V was trimmed by 2 bases and J by 9 bases, leaving 12 bases between them. CDR1 is SGHNT and CDR2 is YYREEE in the germline V gene (reference sequence). The CDR3 totals 14 residues. CDR3 DNA sequence: TGTGCCAGCAGCTTATCACAGCAACGTTCACCCCTCCACTTT. Its protein is CASSLSQQRSPLHF.

The chain recombines TRBV18 with TRBJ2-2; 7 bases line up with TRBD2. The germline CDR1 and CDR2 sequences are KGHSH and LQKENI. The CDR3 contains 15 residues. Losses at the gene ends were 3 bases for V and 2 bases for J; bases not matched to a gene: 3. The CDR3 loop is CASSPQRGNTGELFF. The CDR3 DNA reads TGTGCCAGCTCACCCCAGCGGGGAAACACCGGGGAGCTGTTTTTT.

The V and J genes are TRBV30 and TRBJ2-3, with 10 bases identical to TRBD2. CDR3 length: 14 amino acids. V lost 3 bases to trimming and J lost 4 bases; unmatched junction nucleotides: 4. Germline assignment: CDR1 GTSNPN and CDR2 SVGIG (reference sequence). As DNA, the CDR3 is TGTGCCTGGAGGCTAGCGGGAGTTTCAGATACGCAGTATTTT. Protein sequence: CAWRLAGVSDTQYF.

This rearrangement joins TRBV5-1 to TRBJ2-1, with 10 bases identical to TRBD2. The CDR3 is made up of 15 amino acids. Trimming removed 8 bases from V and 8 bases from J; junction bases left unmatched: 13. Germline CDR1 SGHRS, CDR2 YFSETQ. The CDR3 DNA reads as TGCGCCAGTGACCTTTTAGCGGGGGGTAGCGATGAGCAGTTCTTC. Protein sequence: CASDLLAGGSDEQFF.

CDR3 in DNA: TGTGCCAGCTCACTACAGGGGGTCCTGAACACTGAAGCTTTCTTT. It translates to CASSLQGVLNTEAFF. This chain links TRBV18 with TRBJ1-1; TRBD1 aligns across 8 bases. Germline V gene data show CDR1 as KGHSH and CDR2 as LQKENI. The CDR3 loop spans 15 amino acids. V shed 4 bases and J 0 bases; nucleotides not matched to a gene: 4.

This chain joins TRBV7-9 and TRBJ2-3; the match to TRBD2 covers 12 bases. With 4 bases clipped from V and 6 bases from J, the junction kept 14 bases outside the gene matches. Germline assignment: CDR1 SEHNR and CDR2 FQNEAQ (reference sequence). The CDR3 sequence is 18 residues long. CDR3 nucleotides: TGTGCCAGCAGCTCGGACACACCGACTAGCGGGAGTTTGGATACGCAGTATTTT. Protein: CASSSDTPTSGSLDTQYF.

The gene calls are TRBV3-1 (or the pseudogene TRBV3-2) and TRBJ2-7; 8 bases map to TRBD1. The CDR3 totals 14 residues. Losses at the gene ends were 1 base for V and 5 bases for J; bases not matched to a gene: 4. Per the germline V gene, CDR1 is LGHDT and CDR2 is YNNKEL (reference sequence). In DNA, the CDR3 is TGTGCCAGCAGCCAAGGGGCAGGGGGCGACGAGCAGTACTTC. Amino acids: CASSQGAGGDEQYF.

J is TRBJ1-5 and V is TRBV2; D unclear. With 6 bases removed from V and 0 bases from J, the gap between germline ends came to 12 bases. The CDR3 is 15 amino acids. Germline assignment: CDR1 SNHLY and CDR2 FYNNEI. CDR3 sequence (DNA): TGTGCCAGCAGCCGAAGTAGCTATAGCAATCAGCCCCAGCATTTT. The encoded protein is CASSRSSYSNQPQHF.

V gene TRBV18 combines with J gene TRBJ2-7; TRBD2 agrees at 14 bases. Germline CDR1 KGHSH, CDR2 LQKENI. V lost 4 bases, J lost 7 bases, and 6 bases stayed unmatched. The CDR3 covers 15 residues. CDR3 sequence reads: CASSLGTSGSQEQYF. CDR3 nucleotides: TGTGCCAGCTCACTCGGGACTAGCGGGAGCCAAGAGCAGTACTTC.

The V call is TRBV2, the J call TRBJ1-5; tentatively, D is TRBD1 (5 bases). The germline V gene has CDR1 SNHLY and CDR2 FYNNEI. The CDR3 sequence is 16 residues long. Trimming removed 8 bases at V and 0 bases at J, with 17 bases between. For the CDR3, the DNA is TGTGCCAGCGGTGGAGCGGTCACAGGTAGCAATCAGCCCCAGCATTTT. It yields the protein CASGGAVTGSNQPQHF.

The chain is built from TRBV7-9 and TRBJ1-1; TRBD1 matches at 7 bases. Germline V CDR1 and CDR2: SEHNR, FQNEAQ (reference sequence). V gave up 1 base and J gave up 4 bases; unmatched junction bases: 6. The CDR3 totals 15 residues. Written as DNA, the CDR3 is TGTGCCAGCAGCTTAGGTTTGCAGGGGGGCACTGAAGCTTTCTTT. It is translated as CASSLGLQGGTEAFF.

This clone has only one observation. The rearrangement uses TRBV5-6 and TRBJ2-3; possibly TRBD1 for D (7 bases). Germline CDR1 SGHDT, CDR2 YYEEEE. V was clipped by 4 bases and J by 5 bases, with 14 bases between them. The CDR3 has 14 residues. This chain's CDR3 is CASSLGTAGDTQYF. As DNA, the CDR3 is TGTGCCAGCAGCCTCGGGACAGCGGGAGATACGCAGTATTTT.

The chain has TRBV2 and TRBJ1-2, with 7 bases that match TRBD1. CDR3 length equals 14 residues. V shed 6 bases, J shed 1 base, and the junction held 5 bases outside the gene matches. Germline CDR1 is SNHLY and CDR2 is FYNNEI. CDR3 DNA: TGTGCCAGCAGCTTAGGACAGGTTAACTATGGCTACACCTTC. Amino acids: CASSLGQVNYGYTF.

J is TRBJ2-1 and V is TRBV3-1 (or the pseudogene TRBV3-2); 7 bases fit TRBD2. The CDR3 is 14 amino acids. V lost 4 bases and J lost 5; bases outside the gene matches: 5. Germline CDR1 LGHDT, CDR2 YNNKEL (reference sequence). This CDR3 reads CASSLIAGDNEQFF. The CDR3 DNA sequence: TGTGCCAGCAGCCTTATAGCGGGCGACAATGAGCAGTTCTTC.